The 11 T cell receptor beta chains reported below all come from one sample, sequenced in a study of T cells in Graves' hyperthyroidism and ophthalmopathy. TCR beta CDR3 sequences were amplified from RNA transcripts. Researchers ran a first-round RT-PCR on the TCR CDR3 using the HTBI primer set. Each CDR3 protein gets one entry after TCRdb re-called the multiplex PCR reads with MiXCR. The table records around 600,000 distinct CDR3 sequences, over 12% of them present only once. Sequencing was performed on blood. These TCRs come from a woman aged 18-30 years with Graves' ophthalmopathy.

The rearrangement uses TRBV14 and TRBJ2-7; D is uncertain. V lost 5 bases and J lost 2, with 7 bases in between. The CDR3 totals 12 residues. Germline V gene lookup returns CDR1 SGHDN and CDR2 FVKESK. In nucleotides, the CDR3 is TGTGCCAGCAGCTCGATACCCTACGAGCAGTACTTC. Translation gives CASSSIPYEQYF.

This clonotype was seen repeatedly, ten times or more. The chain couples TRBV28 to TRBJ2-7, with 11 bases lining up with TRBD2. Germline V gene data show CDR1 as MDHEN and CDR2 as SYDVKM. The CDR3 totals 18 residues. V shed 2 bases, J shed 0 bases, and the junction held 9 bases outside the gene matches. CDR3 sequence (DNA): TGTGCCAGCAGTTTACATAGCGGGAGGGAAGTTCTCTCCTACGAGCAGTACTTC. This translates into CASSLHSGREVLSYEQYF. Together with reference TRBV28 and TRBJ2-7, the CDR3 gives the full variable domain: DVKVTQSSRYLVKRTGEKVFLECVQDMDHENMFWYRQDPGLGLRLIYFSYDVKMKEKGDIPEGYSVSREKKERFSLILESASTNQTSMYLCASSLHSGREVLSYEQYFGPGTRLTVT.

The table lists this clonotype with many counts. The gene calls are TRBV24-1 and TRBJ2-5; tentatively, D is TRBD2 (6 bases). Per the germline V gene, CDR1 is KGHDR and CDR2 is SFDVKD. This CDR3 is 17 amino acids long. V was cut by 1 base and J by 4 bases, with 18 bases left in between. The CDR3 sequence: CATSDLEAGAGSETQYF. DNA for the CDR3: TGTGCCACCAGTGATTTAGAGGCCGGGGCGGGATCAGAGACCCAGTACTTC.

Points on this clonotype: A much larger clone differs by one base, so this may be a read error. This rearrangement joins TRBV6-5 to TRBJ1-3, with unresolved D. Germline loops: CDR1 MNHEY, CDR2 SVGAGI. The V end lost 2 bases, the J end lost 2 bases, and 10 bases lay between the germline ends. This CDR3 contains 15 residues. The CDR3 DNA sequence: TGTGCCAGCAGTTACCCGGACGGCCCTGGAAACACCATATATTTT. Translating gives CASSYPDGPGNTIYF.

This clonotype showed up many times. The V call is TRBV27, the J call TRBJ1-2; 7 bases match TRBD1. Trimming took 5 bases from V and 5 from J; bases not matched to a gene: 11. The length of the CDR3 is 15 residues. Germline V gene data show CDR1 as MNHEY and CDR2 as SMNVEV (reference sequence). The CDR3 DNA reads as TGTGCCAGCAGTGCGCGACAGGGATCCTCGTATGGCTACACCTTC. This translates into CASSARQGSSYGYTF.

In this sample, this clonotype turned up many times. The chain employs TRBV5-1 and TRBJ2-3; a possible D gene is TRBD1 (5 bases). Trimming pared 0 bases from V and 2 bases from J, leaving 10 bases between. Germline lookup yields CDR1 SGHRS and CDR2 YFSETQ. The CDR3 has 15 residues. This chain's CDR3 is CASSLVRQPTDTQYF. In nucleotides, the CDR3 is TGCGCCAGCAGCTTGGTGCGACAGCCCACAGATACGCAGTATTTT.

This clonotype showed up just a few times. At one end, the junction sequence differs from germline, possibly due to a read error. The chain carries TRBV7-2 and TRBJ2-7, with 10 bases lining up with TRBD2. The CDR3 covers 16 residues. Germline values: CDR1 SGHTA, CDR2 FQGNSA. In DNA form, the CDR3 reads TGCGCCAGCAGCCCGGGACTAGCGATATTAGGCTACGAGCAGTACTTC. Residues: CASSPGLAILGYEQYF.

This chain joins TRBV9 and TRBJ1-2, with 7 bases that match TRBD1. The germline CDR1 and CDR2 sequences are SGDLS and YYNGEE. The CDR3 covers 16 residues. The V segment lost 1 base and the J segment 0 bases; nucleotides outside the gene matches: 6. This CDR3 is CASSVSETGTNYGYTF. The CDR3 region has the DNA TGTGCCAGCAGCGTAAGTGAGACAGGGACTAACTATGGCTACACCTTC.

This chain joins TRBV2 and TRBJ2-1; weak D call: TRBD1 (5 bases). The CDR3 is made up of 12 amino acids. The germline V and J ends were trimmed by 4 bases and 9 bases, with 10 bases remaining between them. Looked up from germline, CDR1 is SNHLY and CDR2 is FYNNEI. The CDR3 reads CASSGDRAEQFF. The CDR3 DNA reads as TGTGCCAGCAGTGGCGACAGAGCTGAGCAGTTCTTC.

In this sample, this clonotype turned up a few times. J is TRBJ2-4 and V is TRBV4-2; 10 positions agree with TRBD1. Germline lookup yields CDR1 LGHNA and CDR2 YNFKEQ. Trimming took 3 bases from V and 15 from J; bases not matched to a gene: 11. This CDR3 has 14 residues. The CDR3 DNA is TGTGCCAGCAGCCAGCCCTGGGGACAGGGGTTTCTGTACTTC. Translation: CASSQPWGQGFLYF.

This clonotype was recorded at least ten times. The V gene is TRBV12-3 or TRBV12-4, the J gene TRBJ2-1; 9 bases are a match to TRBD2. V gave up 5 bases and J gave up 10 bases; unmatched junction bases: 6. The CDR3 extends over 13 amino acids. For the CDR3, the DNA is TGTGCCAGCAGTCAGGGCGGGGGGGCGGAGCAGTTCTTC. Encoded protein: CASSQGGGAEQFF.